The 19 T cell receptor beta chains reported below all come from one sample, sequenced in a study of blood T cell repertoires in COVID-19 (dated by TCRdb to the early 2020s). Libraries were made using the immunoSEQ multiplex PCR assay. TCRdb limited this immuneACCESS table to in-frame rearrangements with V and J called. A share of clones is missing; checked studies link under half to unresolved V genes, and the rest is unexplained. Within this sample are roughly 670,000 clones, with approximately 90% of them counted one time only. The ten largest clones take up around 0.3% of the sample. The sequenced sample consisted of peripheral blood. The receptors originated from a woman aged 18-29 years with acute or convalescent COVID-19.

The chain joins TRBV6-5 to TRBJ2-2; D is perhaps TRBD1 (6 bases). Germline CDR1 reads MNHEY; CDR2 reads SVGAGI. V was pared by 7 bases and J by 4 bases, with 13 bases between. The CDR3 runs 14 residues. The CDR3 region is CASTVAGATGELFF. CDR3 sequence (DNA): TGTGCCAGCACCGTGGCAGGGGCCACCGGGGAGCTGTTTTTT.

The chain recombines TRBV4-3 with TRBJ1-3, with D unresolved. The V end lost 0 bases, the J end lost 0 bases, and 9 bases lay between the germline ends. Germline CDR1 reads LGHNA; CDR2 reads YSLEER. The CDR3 runs 16 residues. CDR3 amino acids: CASSQEPRASGNTIYF. The DNA of the CDR3 is TGCGCCAGCAGCCAAGAACCGAGGGCCTCTGGAAACACCATATATTTT.

The chain's CDR3 is CASRPRDRGRETQYF. The DNA for the CDR3 is TGTGCCAGCAGGCCAAGGGACAGGGGGAGAGAGACCCAGTACTTC. The rearrangement links TRBV6-5 to TRBJ2-5; 11 bases map to TRBD1. Germline V gene sequence: CDR1 MNHEY, CDR2 SVGAGI. V trimming: 6 bases; J trimming: 4 bases; junction bases outside the gene matches: 7. The CDR3 has 15 amino acids.

The V gene is TRBV24-1, the J gene TRBJ1-2; 7 nucleotides match TRBD1. This CDR3 contains 15 residues. With 5 bases clipped from V and 3 bases from J, the junction kept 8 bases outside the gene matches. Germline CDR1 is KGHDR and CDR2 is SFDVKD. The CDR3 nucleotides are TGTGCCACCAGTGCCGCAGGGGACAGCCACTATGGCTACACCTTC. Its translation: CATSAAGDSHYGYTF.

This chain links TRBV6-2 or TRBV6-3 with TRBJ1-5; a weak D match, TRBD1 (5 bases). Germline V lookup: CDR1 MNHEY, CDR2 SVGEGT. The ends were cut back, 6 bases at V and 2 bases at J, with 14 bases in the middle. The CDR3 extends over 15 amino acids. CDR3: CASSPGTRGNQPQHF. The CDR3 region has the DNA TGTGCCAGCAGCCCCGGGACTCGCGGCAATCAGCCCCAGCATTTT.

The rearrangement uses TRBV9 and TRBJ2-2, with 7 bases lining up with TRBD2. The CDR3 extends over 16 amino acids. Germline V lookup: CDR1 SGDLS, CDR2 YYNGEE. Trimming took 3 bases from V and 4 from J; bases not matched to a gene: 9. DNA of the CDR3: TGTGCCAGCAGCGCCTCCTCGGGGGGTAGCACCGGGGAGCTGTTTTTT. As protein: CASSASSGGSTGELFF.

J is TRBJ2-7 and V is TRBV28; 7 nucleotides line up with TRBD2. With 4 bases clipped from V and 3 bases from J, the junction kept 12 bases outside the gene matches. The germline V gene encodes CDR1 MDHEN and CDR2 SYDVKM. This CDR3 is 16 amino acids long. The CDR3 sequence is CASSSPGGGRSYEQYF. CDR3 sequence (DNA): TGTGCCAGCAGTTCCCCGGGGGGAGGCAGGAGCTACGAGCAGTACTTC. Together with reference TRBV28 and TRBJ2-7, the CDR3 gives the full variable domain: DVKVTQSSRYLVKRTGEKVFLECVQDMDHENMFWYRQDPGLGLRLIYFSYDVKMKEKGDIPEGYSVSREKKERFSLILESASTNQTSMYLCASSSPGGGRSYEQYFGPGTRLTVT.

This clone was counted once. V and J are TRBV7-9 and TRBJ2-7; D is possibly TRBD2 (5 bases). The CDR3 loop spans 14 amino acids. Per the germline V gene, CDR1 is SEHNR and CDR2 is FQNEAQ (reference sequence). Trimming shortened V by 3 bases and J by 0 bases, and 9 bases separated the two germline ends. DNA of the CDR3: TGTGCCAGCAGCTTTGAGGGTTCCTCCTACGAGCAGTACTTC. It encodes CASSFEGSSYEQYF.

The chain combines TRBV5-4 with TRBJ2-7; possible D gene TRBD1, 6 bases. Germline V lookup: CDR1 SGHNT, CDR2 YYREEE (reference sequence). The CDR3 is 15 residues long. V was cut by 2 bases and J by 2 bases, with 14 bases left in between. The CDR3 region has the DNA TGTGCCAGCAGCTTACCTGGACAGAGGACCTACGAGCAGTACTTC. It specifies CASSLPGQRTYEQYF. Variable domain in full (rest from reference TRBV5-4 and TRBJ2-7): ETGVTQSPTHLIKTRGQQVTLRCSSQSGHNTVSWYQQALGQGPQFIFQYYREEENGRGNFPPRFSGLQFPNYSSELNVNALELDDSALYLCASSLPGQRTYEQYFGPGTRLTVT.

The chain employs TRBV11-3 and TRBJ2-3; D is uncertain. V was clipped by 4 bases and J by 5 bases, with 10 bases between them. The CDR3 runs to 13 residues. The germline CDR1 and CDR2 sequences are SGHNT and YENEEA. CDR3 region: CASSSPQQDTQYF. Written as DNA, the CDR3 is TGTGCCAGCAGCTCCCCACAACAAGATACGCAGTATTTT.

Here the CDR3 DNA reads TGTGCCAGCAGTGATAGCGGGATAGCGGGCACCGGGGAGCTGTTTTTT. Protein sequence: CASSDSGIAGTGELFF. This sequence joins TRBV25-1 and TRBJ2-2; 8 bases agree with TRBD2. Germline V lookup: CDR1 MGHDK, CDR2 SYGVNS. J lost 4 bases, V lost 3 bases, and 7 bases had no gene match. The CDR3 is made up of 16 amino acids.

The chain uses TRBV5-1 and TRBJ1-2, with TRBD1 as a possible D gene (6 bases). This CDR3 is built from 15 residues. V was trimmed by 1 base and J by 8 bases, leaving 18 bases between them. From germline, CDR1 is SGHRS and CDR2 YFSETQ. CDR3 sequence: CASSLSSGGLLGYTF. CDR3 coding DNA: TGCGCCAGCAGCTTGAGCTCTGGGGGCCTTTTGGGCTACACCTTC.

This chain joins TRBV12-3 or TRBV12-4 and TRBJ2-5; tentatively, D is TRBD1 (7 bases). This CDR3 is built from 13 residues. Deletions cut 5 bases from V and 5 bases from J, with 12 bases between. The CDR3 DNA is TGTGCCAGCAGTCCACAGGGGAGGGAGACCCAGTACTTC. It encodes CASSPQGRETQYF.

V gene TRBV5-1 combines with J gene TRBJ2-1, with 11 positions matching TRBD2. V shed 5 bases, J shed 0 bases, and the junction held 13 bases outside the gene matches. The CDR3 contains 19 residues. Per the germline V gene, CDR1 is SGHRS and CDR2 is YFSETQ. The CDR3 here is CASRMGGASGGSSYNEQFF. CDR3 DNA: TGCGCCAGCAGAATGGGGGGGGCTAGCGGGGGGAGCTCCTACAATGAGCAGTTCTTC.

This clone was seen just once. The V call is TRBV7-9, the J call TRBJ2-7, with TRBD2 matching 7 bases. Germline V gene sequence: CDR1 SEHNR, CDR2 FQNEAQ (reference sequence). The CDR3 is made up of 14 amino acids. V trimming: 5 bases; J trimming: 4 bases; junction bases outside the gene matches: 8. Written as DNA, the CDR3 is TGTGCCAGCAGCCTACCGGGGGGTTCGTACGAGCAGTACTTC. It translates to CASSLPGGSYEQYF. Together with reference TRBV7-9 and TRBJ2-7, the CDR3 gives the full variable domain: DTGVSQNPRHKITKRGQNVTFRCDPISEHNRLYWYRQTLGQGPEFLTYFQNEAQLEKSRLLSDRFSAERPKGSFSTLEIQRTEQGDSAMYLCASSLPGGSYEQYFGPGTRLTVT.

This chain joins TRBV5-5 and TRBJ1-1; perhaps TRBD1 as D (6 bases). This CDR3 is built from 11 residues. Trimming took off 4 bases at V and 10 bases at J, with 11 bases between the two ends. Looked up from germline, CDR1 is SGHKS and CDR2 is YYEKEE (reference sequence). The CDR3 reads CASSPETGAFF. The DNA of the CDR3 is TGTGCCAGCAGCCCGGAGACAGGAGCTTTCTTT.

V gene TRBV9 combines with J gene TRBJ2-1; 7 nucleotides align to TRBD2. The germline gives CDR1 SGDLS, CDR2 YYNGEE. V was pared by 4 bases and J by 1 base, with 2 bases of the junction left unmatched. The CDR3 extends over 14 amino acids. CDR3: CASSYGGSYNEQFF. CDR3 bases: TGTGCCAGCAGCTACGGGGGGTCCTACAATGAGCAGTTCTTC.

This chain joins TRBV3-1 (or the pseudogene TRBV3-2) and TRBJ1-1; possibly TRBD1 for D (5 bases). The CDR3 consists of 15 residues. Trimming took 4 bases from V and 4 from J, leaving 16 bases between them. CDR1 is LGHDT, CDR2 YNNKEL, per germline (reference sequence). This chain's CDR3 is CASSPRGGLATEAFF. CDR3 in DNA: TGTGCCAGCAGCCCCCGTGGGGGGTTAGCCACTGAAGCTTTCTTT.

The V and J genes are TRBV21-1 and TRBJ1-5; TRBD1, the table's D call, was not compared with the DNA. TRBV21-1 is noted as a pseudogene. CDR3 length: 17 amino acids. In nucleotides, the CDR3 is TGTGCCAGCAGTCCCCTGAGGACAGCCATTAGCAATCAGCCCCAGCATTTT. It yields the protein CASSPLRTAISNQPQHF.